The 12 T cell receptor beta chains listed next were all sequenced from one sample in a study of prognosis after radiotherapy for stage I lung cancer (dated by TCRdb to about 2021). The instrument was an Illumina HiSeq 3000. Two rounds of multiplex PCR were performed to amplify the TCR beta CDR3 region from genomic DNA. In the first round of PCR, primers specific to each TRBV and TRBJ gene were used, and the primer sequences are filed in Chinese patent CN105087789A. TCRdb ran its own pipeline on the public reads, namely fastp trimming at Q25 and MiXCR clone calling, and kept in-frame beta chains. All rows with the same CDR3 protein become a single entry with the most common DNA and genes. This sample comprises 15,000 or so distinct CDR3 sequences, 29% of them detected only once. In total, the top ten clones hold 31% of the sample. Sample: PBMCs, taken before or after stereotactic body radiation therapy (not recorded which). The receptors originated from a donor of 50 years or more with non-small cell lung cancer.

This clonotype was seen many times. The chain carries TRBV9 and TRBJ2-1; 11 bases agree with TRBD2. Germline CDR1 reads SGDLS; CDR2 reads YYNGEE. The CDR3 spans 18 residues. V trimming: 3 bases; J trimming: 0 bases; junction bases outside the gene matches: 8. The CDR3 region is CASSARLAGYRSYNEQFF. Here the CDR3 DNA reads TGTGCCAGCAGCGCCAGACTAGCGGGGTATCGCTCCTACAATGAGCAGTTCTTC.

This clonotype has at least ten counts. This sequence joins TRBV29-1 and TRBJ2-7; 12 nucleotides line up with TRBD1. The trim removed 5 bases at V and 4 bases at J, leaving 3 bases unmatched. The germline V gene has CDR1 SQVTM and CDR2 ANQGSEA. The CDR3 contains 13 residues. CDR3 in DNA: TGCAGCGTTTCGGGACAGGGGGCATACGAGCAGTACTTC. Translation: CSVSGQGAYEQYF.

In this sample, this clonotype turned up many times. This chain links TRBV20-1 with TRBJ1-5; the D is unclear. Trimming pared 5 bases from V and 2 bases from J, leaving 10 bases between. This CDR3 is 13 amino acids long. The germline V gene encodes CDR1 DFQATT and CDR2 SNEGSKA (reference sequence). CDR3 coding DNA: TGCAGTGCTGCCCAGCTCGGCAATCAGCCCCAGCATTTT. This codes for CSAAQLGNQPQHF.

Many counts were recorded for this clonotype. This chain connects TRBV12-3 or TRBV12-4 to TRBJ2-1, with TRBD2 identical over 7 bases. V trimming: 8 bases; J trimming: 2 bases; junction bases outside the gene matches: 9. CDR3 length: 15 amino acids. The CDR3: CASGLSSGAYNEQFF. The CDR3 DNA sequence: TGTGCCAGCGGCTTATCTAGCGGAGCCTACAATGAGCAGTTCTTC.

This clonotype was recorded at least ten times. The V gene is TRBV7-6, the J gene TRBJ2-7; D is possibly TRBD1 or TRBD2 (5 bases each). The ends were cut back, 5 bases at V and 9 bases at J, with 17 bases in the middle. The CDR3 runs to 13 residues. The germline CDR1 and CDR2 sequences are SGHVS and FNYEAQ. CDR3 nucleotide sequence: TGTGCCAGCAGCCAGGGCTCCGGGGACGCGCAGTACTTC. It codes for CASSQGSGDAQYF.

This clonotype counts as large. The chain links TRBV20-1 to TRBJ2-7; D gene unclear. The CDR3 extends over 15 amino acids. The ends were cut back, 6 bases at V and 1 base at J, with 19 bases in the middle. CDR1 DFQATT and CDR2 SNEGSKA come from the germline V gene (reference sequence). DNA of the CDR3: TGCAGTGCCATCCAACCCAACGACGGATCCTACGAGCAGTACTTC. The encoded protein is CSAIQPNDGSYEQYF.

This clonotype is labeled as medium-sized. The chain has TRBV5-1 and TRBJ2-3; the match to TRBD2 covers 8 bases. Per germline, CDR1 SGHRS and CDR2 YFSETQ. This CDR3 is built from 14 residues. V gave up 5 bases and J gave up 6 bases; unmatched junction bases: 8. The CDR3 reads CASRVSGGFDTQYF. The DNA for the CDR3 is TGCGCCAGCAGAGTTTCGGGAGGGTTCGATACGCAGTATTTT.

Comment on this clonotype: A read error may account for a junction end that differs from germline. V is TRBV30 and J is TRBJ1-2, with TRBD1 as a possible D gene (5 bases). Germline assignment: CDR1 GTSNPN and CDR2 SVGIG (reference sequence). There are 13 residues in the CDR3. CDR3 amino acids: CAWSVLWWRGYTF. In DNA, the CDR3 is TGTGCCTGGAGTGTACTGTGGTGGCGGGGCTACACTTTC.

A remark on this clonotype: A far larger clone is one base from this, pointing to a likely read error. The CDR3 DNA sequence: TGTGCCAGCAGTTGGAGGCCTTTATTCAACCGGACAGGGAAGCACGGGGTGTTCTTC. The encoded protein is CASSWRPLFNRTGKHGVFF. The chain recombines TRBV6-1 with TRBJ2-1, with 8 positions matching TRBD1. Germline CDR1 reads MNHNS; CDR2 reads SASEGT. Trimming took 5 bases from V and 15 from J; bases not matched to a gene: 30. The CDR3 has 19 amino acids.

This clonotype was seen at least ten times. The chain has TRBV12-3 or TRBV12-4 and TRBJ1-5; TRBD1 might be the D (6 bases). The ends were cut back, 6 bases at V and 7 bases at J, with 19 bases in the middle. The CDR3 contains 15 residues. The DNA for the CDR3 is TGTGCCAGCAGCTCGGACGGGGGCGTTAGCCAGCCCCAGCATTTT. The encoded protein is CASSSDGGVSQPQHF.

This clonotype was seen at least ten times. The J gene is TRBJ2-1, the V gene TRBV3-1; 10 bases match TRBD2. Germline V CDR1 and CDR2: LGHDT, YNNKEL (reference sequence). This CDR3 region has 15 residues. With V trimmed by 1 base and J by 6 bases, 3 bases remained unmatched. The CDR3 nucleotides read TGTGCCAGCAGCCAAGGGCTAGCGGGAGCCAATGAGCAGTTCTTC. Its protein is CASSQGLAGANEQFF.

Ten or more counts support this clonotype. This chain connects TRBV6-1 to TRBJ2-5; D is undetermined. The CDR3 is 14 amino acids. The V end lost 8 bases, the J end lost 7 bases, and 20 bases lay between the germline ends. Germline CDR1 and CDR2: MNHNS and SASEGT. The CDR3 DNA reads TGTGCCAGCGTCCCATCAGGAACGTTTGGGACCCAGTACTTC. Residues: CASVPSGTFGTQYF.